These 7 T cell receptor beta chains originate from one sample sequenced in a study of vaccination effects on CD4 cells after COVID-19. TCRdb's table, derived via immunoSEQ multiplex PCR, lists solely in-frame clones and lacks some. This repertoire shows fewer than 75,000 clones, approximately 71% found once; its top ten account for approximately 2%. Antigen specificity for these receptors is unknown. Having been cultured for about 10 days, the cells underwent CD4+ T cell isolation. The sample was CD4+ T cells from PBMCs cultured without peptide, taken before COVID-19 vaccination. The source is a human donor who received a COVID-19 vaccine.

This clone was detected a few times. The V and J genes are TRBV12-5 and TRBJ2-1; D is possibly TRBD2 (6 bases). V lost 2 bases and J lost 6, with 17 bases in between. Looked up from germline, CDR1 is LGHNT and CDR2 is FRNRAP. This CDR3 is built from 16 residues. CDR3 residues: CASGLSLTRLPNEQFF. CDR3 bases: TGTGCTAGTGGTTTGTCCCTGACTAGACTCCCCAATGAGCAGTTCTTC. Combining the CDR3 with reference TRBV12-5 and TRBJ2-1 gives the whole variable domain DARVTQTPRHKVTEMGQEVTMRCQPILGHNTVFWYRQTMMQGLELLAYFRNRAPLDDSGMPKDRFSAEMPDATLATLKIQPSEPRDSAVYFCASGLSLTRLPNEQFFGPGTRLTVL.

The chain employs TRBV4-2 and TRBJ1-4, with unresolved D. Trimming pared 1 base from V and 4 bases from J, leaving 10 bases between. CDR3 length: 15 amino acids. Germline V lookup: CDR1 LGHNA, CDR2 YNFKEQ. The DNA for the CDR3 is TGTGCCAGCAGCCAAGGGCAGGCTTTTAATGAAAAACTGTTTTTT. The encoded protein is CASSQGQAFNEKLFF.

The J gene is TRBJ2-3, the V gene TRBV18; D may be TRBD1 (5 bases). The CDR3 covers 16 residues. V dropped 2 bases and J dropped 0 bases, with 12 bases sitting between them. CDR1 and CDR2 from the germline V gene are KGHSH and LQKENI. The CDR3 DNA is TGTGCCAGCTCACCAAGTCAGGCAGGGAGCACAGATACGCAGTATTTT. It specifies CASSPSQAGSTDTQYF.

This clone was seen once. The chain is built from TRBV5-1 and TRBJ2-1; perhaps TRBD1 as D (6 bases). Trimming cost V 5 bases and J 4 bases, with 16 bases left between them. CDR3 length: 15 amino acids. The germline V gene has CDR1 SGHRS and CDR2 YFSETQ. DNA for the CDR3: TGCGCCAGCAGGCCAGGACAGCCCTCATACAATGAGCAGTTCTTC. Translated, it gives CASRPGQPSYNEQFF. The whole variable domain, filled in from reference TRBV5-1 and TRBJ2-1, reads KAGVTQTPRYLIKTRGQQVTLSCSPISGHRSVSWYQQTPGQGLQFLFEYFSETQRNKGNFPGRFSGRQFSNSRSEMNVSTLELGDSALYLCASRPGQPSYNEQFFGPGTRLTVL.

This chain links TRBV6-5 with TRBJ2-1; 10 bases are a match to TRBD2. With V trimmed by 6 bases and J by 4 bases, 6 bases remained unmatched. The CDR3 length is 15 residues. Germline V gene sequence: CDR1 MNHEY, CDR2 SVGAGI. DNA for the CDR3: TGTGCCAGCAGCCTACTAGCGGGGCCTTACAATGAGCAGTTCTTC. Translated: CASSLLAGPYNEQFF.

This clone was detected a few times. Germline and junction disagree at one end, which may indicate a read error. The rearrangement uses TRBV19 and TRBJ2-3, with 9 nucleotides matching TRBD2. The CDR3 sequence is 16 residues long. Germline CDR1 and CDR2: LNHDA and SQIVND (reference sequence). The chain's CDR3 is CASAGGPGTSIDTQYF. Written as DNA, the CDR3 is TGTGCCAGTGCGGGGGGCCCGGGGACTAGCATAGATACGCAGTATTTT.

This sequence joins TRBV6-6 and TRBJ1-5; D possibly corresponds to TRBD1 (5 bases). Between the trimmed V and J ends, which lost 3 bases and 3 bases, there was a span of 12 bases. Looked up from germline, CDR1 is MNHNY and CDR2 is SVGAGI (reference sequence). The CDR3 is 15 residues long. The DNA for the CDR3 is TGTGCCAGCAGTTATTTGGGGCGTTCCAATCAGCCCCAGCATTTT. Protein: CASSYLGRSNQPQHF.